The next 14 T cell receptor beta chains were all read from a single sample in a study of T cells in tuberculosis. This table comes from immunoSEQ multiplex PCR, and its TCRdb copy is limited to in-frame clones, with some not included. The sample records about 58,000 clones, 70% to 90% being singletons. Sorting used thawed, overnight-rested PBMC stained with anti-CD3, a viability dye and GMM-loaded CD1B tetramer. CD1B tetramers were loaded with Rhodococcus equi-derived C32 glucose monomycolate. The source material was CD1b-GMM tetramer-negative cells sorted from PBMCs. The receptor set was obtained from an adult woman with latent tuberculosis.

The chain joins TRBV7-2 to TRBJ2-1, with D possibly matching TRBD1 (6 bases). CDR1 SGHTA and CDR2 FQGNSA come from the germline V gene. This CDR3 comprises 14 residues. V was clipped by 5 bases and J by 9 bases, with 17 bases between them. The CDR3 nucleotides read TGTGCCAGCAGCCTCCCTACGTGGGGGCTTGAGCAGTTCTTC. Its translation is CASSLPTWGLEQFF. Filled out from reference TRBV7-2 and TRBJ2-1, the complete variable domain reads GAGVSQSPSNKVTEKGKDVELRCDPISGHTALYWYRQSLGQGLEFLIYFQGNSAPDKSGLPSDRFSAERTGGSVSTLTIQRTQQEDSAVYLCASSLPTWGLEQFFGPGTRLTVL.

This CDR3 is CASSLGGQGSYNEQFF. The CDR3 DNA is TGCGCCAGCAGCTTGGGGGGACAGGGCTCCTACAATGAGCAGTTCTTC. The chain links TRBV5-1 to TRBJ2-1, with TRBD1 matching over 9 bases. V gave up 0 bases and J gave up 0 bases; unmatched junction bases: 1. CDR3 length equals 16 residues. Germline V gives CDR1 SGHRS, CDR2 YFSETQ.

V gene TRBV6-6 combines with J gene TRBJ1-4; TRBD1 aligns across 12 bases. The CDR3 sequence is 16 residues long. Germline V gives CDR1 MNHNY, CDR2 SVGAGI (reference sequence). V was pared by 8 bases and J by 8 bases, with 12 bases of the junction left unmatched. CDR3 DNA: TGTGCCAGCCGGGACAGGGGGCGCAGGGTTTGGGAAAAACTGTTTTTT. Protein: CASRDRGRRVWEKLFF.

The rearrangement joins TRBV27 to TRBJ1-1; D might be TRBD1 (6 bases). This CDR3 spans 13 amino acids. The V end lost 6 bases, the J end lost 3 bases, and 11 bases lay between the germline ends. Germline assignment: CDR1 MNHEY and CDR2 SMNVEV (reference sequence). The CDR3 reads CASSTGIDTEAFF. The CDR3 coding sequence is TGTGCCAGCAGCACAGGGATAGACACTGAAGCTTTCTTT.

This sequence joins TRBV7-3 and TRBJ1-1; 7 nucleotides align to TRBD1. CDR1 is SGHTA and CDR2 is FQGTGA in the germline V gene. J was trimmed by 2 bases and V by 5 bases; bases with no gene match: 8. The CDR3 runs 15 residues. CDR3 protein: CASSGGTAPNTEAFF. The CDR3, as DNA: TGTGCCAGCAGCGGTGGGACAGCACCTAACACTGAAGCTTTCTTT.

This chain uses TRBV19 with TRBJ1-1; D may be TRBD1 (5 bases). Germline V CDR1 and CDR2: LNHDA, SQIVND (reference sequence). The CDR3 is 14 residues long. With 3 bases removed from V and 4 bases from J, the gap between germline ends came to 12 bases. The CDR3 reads CASSMTWRGTEAFF. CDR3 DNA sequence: TGTGCCAGTAGTATGACTTGGAGGGGCACTGAAGCTTTCTTT.

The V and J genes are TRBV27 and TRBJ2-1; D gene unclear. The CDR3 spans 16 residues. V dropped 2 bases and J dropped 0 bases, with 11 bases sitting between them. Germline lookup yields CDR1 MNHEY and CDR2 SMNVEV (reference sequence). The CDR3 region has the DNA TGTGCCAGCAGTTTAGGAGTGATAGGCTCCTACAATGAGCAGTTCTTC. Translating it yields CASSLGVIGSYNEQFF.

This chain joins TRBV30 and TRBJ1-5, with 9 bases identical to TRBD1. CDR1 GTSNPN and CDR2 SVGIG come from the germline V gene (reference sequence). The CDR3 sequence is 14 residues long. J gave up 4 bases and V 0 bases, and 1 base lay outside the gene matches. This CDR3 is CAWSVGQGNQPQHF. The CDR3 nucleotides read TGTGCCTGGAGTGTTGGACAGGGGAATCAGCCCCAGCATTTT.

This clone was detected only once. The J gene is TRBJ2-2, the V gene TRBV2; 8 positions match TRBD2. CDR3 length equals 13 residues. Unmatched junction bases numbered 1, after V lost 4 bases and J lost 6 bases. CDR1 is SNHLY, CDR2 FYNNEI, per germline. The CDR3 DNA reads TGTGCCAGCAGTGTCGGGGGGGCCGGGGAGCTGTTTTTT. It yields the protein CASSVGGAGELFF.

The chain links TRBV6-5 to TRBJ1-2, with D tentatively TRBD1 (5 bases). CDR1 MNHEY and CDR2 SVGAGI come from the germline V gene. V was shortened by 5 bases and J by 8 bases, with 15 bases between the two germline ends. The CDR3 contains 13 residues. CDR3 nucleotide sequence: TGTGCCAGCAGTCTCGGGCCTGGGGGGGGCTACACCTTC. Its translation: CASSLGPGGGYTF.

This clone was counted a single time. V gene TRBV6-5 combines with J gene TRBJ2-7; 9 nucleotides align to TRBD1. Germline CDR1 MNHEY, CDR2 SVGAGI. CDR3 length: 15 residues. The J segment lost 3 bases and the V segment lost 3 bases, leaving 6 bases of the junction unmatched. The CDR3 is CASSYGQGRGYEQYF. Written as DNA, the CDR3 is TGTGCCAGCAGTTATGGACAGGGGAGGGGCTACGAGCAGTACTTC.

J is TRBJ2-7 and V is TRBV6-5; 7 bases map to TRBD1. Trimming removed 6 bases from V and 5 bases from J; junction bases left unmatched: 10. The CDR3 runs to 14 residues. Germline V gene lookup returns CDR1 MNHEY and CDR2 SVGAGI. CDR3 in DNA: TGTGCCAGCAGCCCGACAGGGATGTCGGACGAGCAGTACTTC. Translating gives CASSPTGMSDEQYF.

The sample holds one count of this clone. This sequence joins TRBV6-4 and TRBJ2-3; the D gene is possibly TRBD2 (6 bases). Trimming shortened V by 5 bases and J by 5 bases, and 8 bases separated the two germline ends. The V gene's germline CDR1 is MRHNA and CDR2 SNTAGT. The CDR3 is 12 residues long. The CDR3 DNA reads TGTGCCAGCAGTTTAGCGGAAGATACGCAGTATTTT. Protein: CASSLAEDTQYF.

The CDR3 DNA follows: TGTGCCAGCAGCAAACTTGTCAGCGGGCACACAGATACGCAGTATTTT. Protein sequence: CASSKLVSGHTDTQYF. The chain joins TRBV21-1 to TRBJ2-3; the table names TRBD2, a call not compared with the DNA. TRBV21-1 represents a pseudogene. This CDR3 region has 16 residues.